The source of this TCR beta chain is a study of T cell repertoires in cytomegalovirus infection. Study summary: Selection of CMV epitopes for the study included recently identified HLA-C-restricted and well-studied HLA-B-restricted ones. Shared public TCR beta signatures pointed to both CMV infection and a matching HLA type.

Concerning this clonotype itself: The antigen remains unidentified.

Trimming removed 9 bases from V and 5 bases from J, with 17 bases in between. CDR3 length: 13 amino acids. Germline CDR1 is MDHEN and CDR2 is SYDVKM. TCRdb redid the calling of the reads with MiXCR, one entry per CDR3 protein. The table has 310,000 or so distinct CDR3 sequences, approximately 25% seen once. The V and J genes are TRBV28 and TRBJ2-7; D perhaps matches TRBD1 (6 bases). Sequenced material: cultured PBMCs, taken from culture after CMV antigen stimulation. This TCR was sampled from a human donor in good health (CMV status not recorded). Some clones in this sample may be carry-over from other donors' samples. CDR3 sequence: CASRQGRGNEQYF. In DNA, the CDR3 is TGTGCCAGTCGGCAGGGCAGGGGCAACGAGCAGTACTTC.